This TCR beta chain was sequenced for a study of cytomegalovirus exposure and HLA in healthy donors. Overall study results and limits: A link between a missense DCLRE1C variant and TCR beta V- and J-gene trimming emerged from a later analysis. Apparent HLA restriction characterized most CMV-associated TCR beta chains in a later analysis.

Germline V gene lookup returns CDR1 SGHRS and CDR2 YFSETQ. The V end lost 4 bases, the J end lost 2 bases, and 9 bases lay between the germline ends. CDR3 size: 13 residues. The primer mix had 60 Vbeta and 13 Jbeta primers. Sequencing used immunoSEQ multiplex PCR; TCRdb keeps in-frame clones, though not all of them. The sample lists about 130,000 clones, around 78% occurring once. On this clone: Its antigen remains unknown.

The receptor's source is a man in his sixties in good health and CMV-seropositive. The rearrangement uses TRBV5-1 and TRBJ1-1; D remains unclear. The specimen sequenced was PBMCs. The CDR3 reads CASSVGVNTEAFF. CDR3 in DNA: TGCGCCAGCAGCGTTGGAGTCAACACTGAAGCTTTCTTT.